What follows are 15 T cell receptor beta chains derived from one specimen sequenced in a study of T-cell memory formation after mild COVID-19. TCRdb ran MiXCR on the 5' RACE reads and lists one entry per CDR3 protein. Of under 300,000 distinct CDR3 sequences in the sample, roughly 9.4% were seen once. The sample taken for sequencing was PBMCs or a T cell subset sorted from them (not recorded which). The receptors were gathered from a young man who had mild COVID-19 (a few samples of this study predate the infection). Cell type and time point are not known.

This clonotype was picked up a small number of times. The chain carries TRBV9 and TRBJ1-1; a weak D match, TRBD1 (5 bases). Germline CDR1 is SGDLS and CDR2 is YYNGEE. This CDR3 is built from 15 residues. With 4 bases removed from V and 1 base from J, the gap between germline ends came to 14 bases. The CDR3 loop reads CASSRGRGGNTEAFF. The CDR3 DNA follows: TGTGCCAGCAGCCGGGGTCGTGGGGGGAACACTGAAGCTTTCTTT.

This chain links TRBV7-9 with TRBJ2-7, with a weak D call TRBD2 (6 bases). Germline-derived CDR1 and CDR2 are SEHNR and FQNEAQ (reference sequence). Trimming cost V 10 bases and J 0 bases, with 13 bases left between them. CDR3 length: 13 amino acids. CDR3 sequence (DNA): TGTGCCACCGCTGGGAGGATCTCCTACGAGCAGTACTTC. Translating it yields CATAGRISYEQYF.

This clonotype came up many times. The chain couples TRBV15 to TRBJ2-2; D not certain. The CDR3 has 15 residues. The germline CDR1 and CDR2 sequences are LNHNV and YYDKDF (reference sequence). The V gene lost 0 bases and the J gene lost 4 bases, with 9 bases spanning the gap. CDR3 in amino acids: CATSREATFTGELFF. The CDR3 nucleotides read TGTGCCACCAGCAGAGAGGCCACCTTCACCGGGGAGCTGTTTTTT.

This clonotype was picked up many times. The rearrangement uses TRBV4-2 and TRBJ2-7; 9 nucleotides match TRBD1. The CDR3 consists of 16 residues. V shed 2 bases, J shed 2 bases, and the junction held 7 bases outside the gene matches. Germline V gives CDR1 LGHNA, CDR2 YNFKEQ. The CDR3 region is CASSQRTGAVTYEQYF. The CDR3 coding sequence is TGTGCCAGCAGCCAAAGGACAGGGGCTGTCACCTACGAGCAGTACTTC.

This clonotype has more than one count but fewer than ten. The chain has TRBV20-1 and TRBJ2-7; D is perhaps TRBD1 or TRBD2 (5 bases each). This CDR3 is 13 amino acids long. The V end was cut by 3 bases, the J end by 1 base, with 10 bases between. CDR1 and CDR2 (germline): DFQATT, SNEGSKA (reference sequence). CDR3 region: CSARGEQSYEQYV. CDR3 nucleotide sequence: TGCAGTGCTAGGGGGGAGCAATCCTACGAGCAGTACGTC.

The rearrangement uses TRBV30 and TRBJ1-1, with 8 nucleotides matching TRBD1. The CDR3 has 13 amino acids. Germline lookup yields CDR1 GTSNPN and CDR2 SVGIG (reference sequence). V trimming: 2 bases; J trimming: 3 bases; junction bases outside the gene matches: 2. CDR3 sequence reads: CAWSRTGYTEAFF. In nucleotides, the CDR3 is TGTGCCTGGAGTCGGACAGGGTACACTGAAGCTTTCTTT.

CDR3 amino acids: CASKDPRVSTDTQYF. In DNA form, the CDR3 reads TGTGCCAGTAAGGACCCCAGGGTTAGCACAGATACGCAGTATTTT. This chain links TRBV19 with TRBJ2-3, with a possible D match to TRBD1 (5 bases). V was pared by 7 bases and J by 0 bases, with 14 bases between. Germline V lookup: CDR1 LNHDA, CDR2 SQIVND (reference sequence). The CDR3 sequence is 15 residues long. The full variable domain, rest sourced from reference TRBV19 and TRBJ2-3, is DGGITQSPKYLFRKEGQNVTLSCEQNLNHDAMYWYRQDPGQGLRLIYYSQIVNDFQKGDIAEGYSVSREKKESFPLTVTSAQKNPTAFYLCASKDPRVSTDTQYFGPGTRLTVL.

The J gene is TRBJ1-1, the V gene TRBV10-3, with D perhaps TRBD1 (5 bases). The V gene lost 0 bases and the J gene lost 1 base, with 6 bases spanning the gap. CDR1 and CDR2 from the germline V gene are ENHRY and SYGVKD. CDR3 length: 14 residues. Here the CDR3 DNA reads TGTGCCATCAGTGAGTCGAGGGGGAACACTGAAGCTTTCTTT. It translates to CAISESRGNTEAFF.

The chain links TRBV4-2 to TRBJ2-1; no reliable D call. Germline V gene data show CDR1 as LGHNA and CDR2 as YNFKEQ. The CDR3 length is 14 residues. Trimming removed 4 bases from V and 5 bases from J, with 12 bases in between. The CDR3, as DNA: TGTGCCAGCAGCCGCGAAGGGATAAACAATGAGCAGTTCTTC. Translated, it gives CASSREGINNEQFF.

The rearrangement links TRBV6-2 or TRBV6-3 to TRBJ2-4; D is possibly TRBD1 or TRBD2 (7 bases each). CDR1 is MNHEY and CDR2 is SVGEGT in the germline V gene. The V end lost 7 bases, the J end lost 8 bases, and 15 bases lay between the germline ends. This CDR3 contains 13 residues. This CDR3 reads CASMGGGRDIQYF. CDR3 bases: TGTGCCAGCATGGGAGGGGGCAGGGACATTCAGTACTTC.

This clonotype was recorded a few times. The CDR3 reads CASSPNPASSYEQYF. The CDR3 bases are TGCGCCAGCAGCCCCAACCCCGCGTCCTCCTACGAGCAGTACTTC. This chain joins TRBV5-1 and TRBJ2-7, with no clear D. The CDR3 consists of 15 residues. The V end lost 4 bases, the J end lost 0 bases, and 14 bases lay between the germline ends. Germline assignment: CDR1 SGHRS and CDR2 YFSETQ.

A few counts support this clonotype. The rearrangement links TRBV5-5 to TRBJ1-1; D is unresolved. This CDR3 spans 15 amino acids. Trimming took 2 bases from V and 0 from J, leaving 11 bases between them. Germline loops: CDR1 SGHKS, CDR2 YYEKEE (reference sequence). The CDR3 loop is CASSFRWAVNTEAFF. CDR3 nucleotides: TGTGCCAGCAGCTTTCGGTGGGCAGTGAACACTGAAGCTTTCTTT.

This rearrangement joins TRBV7-2 to TRBJ1-5; 11 nucleotides line up with TRBD1. Germline V gene sequence: CDR1 SGHTA, CDR2 FQGNSA. This CDR3 contains 15 residues. V was pared by 5 bases and J by 8 bases, with 8 bases of the junction left unmatched. CDR3 protein: CASSPWTGGIEPQHF. The CDR3 nucleotides read TGTGCCAGCAGCCCGTGGACAGGGGGCATAGAGCCCCAGCATTTT.

This clonotype was observed a handful of times. The CDR3 DNA reads TGCGCCAGCAGCTTGGGTAGCGGGGGGGTGACCTACAATGAGCAGTTCTTC. It is translated as CASSLGSGGVTYNEQFF. The rearrangement uses TRBV5-1 and TRBJ2-1; 11 bases match TRBD2. Unmatched junction bases numbered 4, after V lost 0 bases and J lost 2 bases. The germline V gene has CDR1 SGHRS and CDR2 YFSETQ. This CDR3 is 17 amino acids long.

V is TRBV24-1 and J is TRBJ2-1, with TRBD1 matching 7 bases. The CDR3 has 18 residues. The V segment lost 4 bases and the J segment 0 bases; nucleotides outside the gene matches: 11. Germline V gene data show CDR1 as KGHDR and CDR2 as SFDVKD. CDR3 bases: TGTGCCACCAGTGAGGGAGTCACAGGGGCGAGCTCCTACAATGAGCAGTTCTTC. This translates into CATSEGVTGASSYNEQFF.